This paragraph reports one TCR beta chain. Its antigen is not identified. This record belongs to a study of cytomegalovirus exposure and HLA in healthy donors. Study conclusions and caveats: As was reported, the classifier diagnosed cytomegalovirus status with high specificity and sensitivity. Generally TCR sequences proved uncommon, though certain public TCRs appeared in numerous donors. Across donors, sequencing depth was assumed by presence/absence analyses to be roughly uniform.

The V and J ends lost 0 bases and 8 bases, in that order; junction bases with no gene match: 10. CDR1 SQVTM and CDR2 ANQGSEA come from the germline V gene. This CDR3 is 15 amino acids long. PCR amplification relied on 60 Vbeta primers (plus 13 Jbeta primers). Here immunoSEQ multiplex PCR was the method, and the copy in TCRdb shows in-frame clones only, minus some. The table includes about 110,000 clones, under 85% detected once. This TCR was sampled from a man under 40 in good health and CMV-seropositive. The J gene is TRBJ1-2, the V gene TRBV29-1; 9 bases map to TRBD1. The specimen sequenced was PBMCs. The CDR3 DNA reads as TGCAGCGTTGAAGATGGCCCCGACAGGGGGGGCGGCTACACCTTC. Protein: CSVEDGPDRGGGYTF.